This record looks at one T cell receptor beta chain sequence and its context. It has no known antigen specificity. One base away there is no much larger clone; base qualities are not given. For the CD8 naive samples, CD45RO-negative cells were positively selected for CCR7, yielding a CD45RA+CCR7+ population from which TemRA cells were excluded. Healthy HIV-negative adults with no recently reported acute infections or vaccinations were included as donors. All donors were Caucasian adults living in Nashville, Tennessee, USA. Blood was collected by leukapheresis, and PBMCs were isolated by Ficoll-Histopaque density gradient centrifugation and then cryopreserved in liquid nitrogen vapor phase. Analytical flow cytometry was used to check the purity and quantity of each magnetically sorted T cell population. Genomic DNA was isolated from every sorted fraction and measured by UV absorbance on a Nanodrop 2000c.

V is shortened by 5 bases, J by 4 bases, and the region joining them spans 14 bases. Via the germline V gene, CDR1 is SGHDN and CDR2 FVKESK. Taken from cysteine to phenylalanine, the CDR3 has 14 residues. CDR3 DNA is the only sequence kept; it has 42 bases, read in frame from the first base. The entry originates in a study of shared clonotypes between healthy human individuals (dated by TCRdb to 2020 to 2021). Some background on the complete study: The cohort included three men and a couple of women between 18 and 49 years of age. Blood TCR repertoires of about five healthy adults were deeply sequenced to estimate repertoire size and the extent of clonotype sharing between individuals. Libraries were prepared and TCR repertoires were sequenced by different laboratories using diverse techniques, in order to increase sequencing depth and limit assay-specific biases. Between about 0.9 and 10 billion PBMCs per donor were obtained by leukapheresis. Per donor, three plates each were used for CD4 naive and CD4 memory, two for CD8 naive, and one for CD8 memory.

Broad study findings and their caveats: Higher generation probabilities were observed for clonotypes shared by all four sorted-subset donors than for non-shared clonotypes. Because the study included a small number of donors, the genetic and exposure-history diversity represented was limited. Rarefaction of sorted-subset datasets indicated incomplete sequencing despite the large sequencing depth. Across a handful of donors, roughly 5.1% of naive CD4, roughly 3.4% of naive CD8, 2.3% of memory CD4, and approximately 0.4% of memory CD8 clonotypes were shared. Pairwise subsampling led to the expectation that sequencing depth would affect the degree of clonotype sharing among donors. Only blood was sampled, and tissue TCR repertoires likely differ from those in blood. Naive subsets generally had larger estimated clonotype richness than memory subsets.

Using the deep immunoSEQ assay, multiplex PCR amplified TCR CDR3 regions from genomic DNA. Extracted genomic DNA from each cell subset was distributed evenly across all wells of several immunoSEQ 96-well plates, and each plate was treated as a replicate. Each replicate PCR for sorted subsets received around 200 ng genomic DNA, equal to roughly 30,000 T cell genomes. Purified libraries were measured with a Qubit 3.0 fluorometer, size-checked on a Bioanalyzer 2100, and measured again with the KAPA Library Quantification kit. A separate single-read 150-cycle Illumina NextSeq 550 flow cell was used to sequence each immunoSEQ 96-well plate. On the authors' methods: Because the immunoSEQ output included only junctional sequences and no quality scores, the filtering could not be the same as the filtering used for full-length reads. Sequences were annotated with PyIR, a Python wrapper for IgBLAST v1.9, and V/J genes and CDR3 were assigned using IMGT germline references. Any read was removed if the V/J assignment was weak (E-value above 1e-6), the CDR3 was missing, or the read contained stop codons, out-of-frame junctions, or ambiguous translated residues. A V3J clonotype was defined by an identical inferred V gene, J gene, and CDR3 amino acid sequence. To compute the percentage overlap between repertoires, the number of shared unique clonotypes was divided by the size of the smaller repertoire. RTK rarefaction, the Chao1 estimator, and Recon v2.1 estimates of unobserved clonotypes were used to assess repertoire richness. For all TCRbeta clonotypes obtained by the gDNA method from a few donors, generation probabilities were computed with OLGA. TCRdb took this table from immuneACCESS and kept in-frame rearrangements with V and J called. Such tables lack part of the clones; where checked against another copy, unresolved V genes explain under half of the gap, and the rest is unexplained. Clone size and the V and J calls come from that table; the DNA yielded D and trimming. The sample includes 2 million to 2.5 million clones, with about 94% observed a single time. 0.85% to 1.2% of the sample is in the top ten clones.

The chain is encoded by TRBV14 joined to TRBJ1-1, with no confidently assigned D gene. Material: naive CD8+ T cells sorted from blood. Reading the label with the study, this specimen's cell subset or site is: CD45RA+CCR7+. This TCR was sampled from a man aged 18 to 29 in good health. The DNA sequence is as follows: TGTGCCAGCAGCGAGGGCCGAATGAGCACTGAAGCTTTCTTT. The encoded protein is CASSEGRMSTEAFF.